This TCR beta chain was sequenced for a study of a mutant IDH1 vaccine in newly diagnosed glioma. Study in general: Averaging roughly 40 years of age, treated patients were about 60% male and roughly 40% female. Earlier care involved radiotherapy, temozolomide, or both, and the majority received both.

With regard to this clone: Its antigen is still unknown.

Time point here: baseline, week 1 (first vaccination visit). Treatment denoted: pre-vaccination baseline after standard-of-care therapy. Every donor had a new WHO grade 3 or 4 astrocytoma that was IDH1-mutant, with loss of nuclear ATRX. Repertoires were generated with immunoSEQ multiplex PCR, while TCRdb's copy carries only in-frame clones and drops some. The table lists 50,000 to 65,000 clones, about 74% of them singletons. Study-wide points: Pseudoprogression appeared independent of alterations in top peripheral clonotypes.

The CDR3 is 13 residues long. Germline loops: CDR1 MGHRA, CDR2 YSYEKL. Trimming stripped 11 bases from V and 5 bases from J, with 18 bases between. This specimen consisted of PBMCs, obtained from a glioma patient treated with radiotherapy, temozolomide or both. This TCR derives from a woman in her thirties or forties with glioma. The rearrangement links TRBV4-1 to TRBJ1-2; tentative D call: TRBD1 (6 bases). This CDR3 is CASGTAGTYGYTF. CDR3 coding DNA: TGCGCCTCGGGTACGGCAGGGACATATGGCTACACCTTC.